The rows below give T cell receptor beta chains drawn from one sample of a study of blood T cell repertoires in COVID-19. Generated by immunoSEQ multiplex PCR, the TCRdb table keeps only in-frame clones and is missing some. The sample has around 170,000 clones; 88% are singletons. Sequences were obtained from peripheral blood. The receptors were gathered from a man aged 55 to 70 with acute or convalescent COVID-19. Each CDR3 is given with its conserved first and last residue. The D gene is left open where the match is weak. Size values are once, few and many counts, or a class for expanded clones, and some rows have none.

D gene,V gene,clone size,J gene,CDR3 DNA,CDR3 protein
TRBD1,TRBV12-3/TRBV12-4,once,TRBJ2-3,TGTGCCAGCAGGACAGGGGGCAAGACGTATTTT,CASRTGGKTYF
.,TRBV5-8,.,TRBJ2-1,TGTGCCAGCAGCTTAGCTCCCTTCGGGACTCGTATCAATGAGCAGTTCTTC,CASSLAPFGTRINEQFF
.,TRBV15,.,TRBJ1-1,TGTGCCACCAGCAGAGGGCCTGAAGCTTTCTTT,CATSRGPEAFF
TRBD1,TRBV6-5,.,TRBJ1-5,TGTGCCAGCAGTTACTCAGGGGGCCCCAATCAGCCCCAGCATTTT,CASSYSGGPNQPQHF
TRBD1,TRBV10-3,.,TRBJ1-1,TGTGCCATCAGCGACAGGGCCGATTCCACTGAAGCTTTCTTT,CAISDRADSTEAFF
.,TRBV29-1,.,TRBJ1-1,TGCAGCGTTGTACAGGGCGGTGAAGCTTTCTTT,CSVVQGGEAFF
TRBD1,TRBV27,.,TRBJ1-1,TGTGCCAGCAGTTTGGGCAGGACAGGGACCTACAAGAACACTGAAGCTTTCTTT,CASSLGRTGTYKNTEAFF
TRBD2,TRBV5-1,.,TRBJ2-5,TGCGCCAGCAGCTTATCCGGGACTACCCAAGAGACCCAGTACTTC,CASSLSGTTQETQYF
.,TRBV5-1,.,TRBJ1-2,TGCGCCAGCAGCTTGGCAGGGAACTATGGCTACACCTTC,CASSLAGNYGYTF
.,TRBV5-1,.,TRBJ1-1,TGCGCCAGCAGCTTTTCAGGGGACCCTGAAGCTTTCTTT,CASSFSGDPEAFF
.,TRBV10-3,.,TRBJ1-2,TGTGCCATCAGTGAGGGGGGCGACTATGGCTACACCTTC,CAISEGGDYGYTF
TRBD2,TRBV5-4,.,TRBJ2-3,TGTGCCAGCAGTTCCGGACTAGCGGGAGGTTGGGCAGATACGCAGTATTTT,CASSSGLAGGWADTQYF
TRBD2,TRBV30,.,TRBJ2-5,TGTGCCTGGAGTGCCGGGACTAGTGGGGCGTCCCAGTACTTC,CAWSAGTSGASQYF
TRBD1,TRBV30,few,TRBJ1-5,TGTGCCTGGACTCGACAGGGACGCAATCAGCCCCAGCATTTT,CAWTRQGRNQPQHF
TRBD1,TRBV9,.,TRBJ2-1,TGTGCCAGCAGCGTCTCCGGGACAGGTTACAATGAGCAGTTCTTC,CASSVSGTGYNEQFF
.,TRBV30,.,TRBJ1-4,TGTGCCTGGAGCTCCTCTACACAGGTCCGAGGTGAAAAACTGTTTTTT,CAWSSSTQVRGEKLFF
.,TRBV24-1,.,TRBJ2-6,TGTGCCATTGAGGGAGCTGGGGCCAACGTCCTGACTTTC,CAIEGAGANVLTF
TRBD1,TRBV11-3,.,TRBJ2-7,TGTGCCAGCAGGGGGGGGACAGGGTTTTCCGAGCAGTACTTC,CASRGGTGFSEQYF
TRBD1,TRBV13,.,TRBJ2-1,TGTGCCAGCAGCCGCAGGACCGGGACAGGGGATGGAAATGAGCAGTTCTTC,CASSRRTGTGDGNEQFF
.,TRBV6-2/TRBV6-3,.,TRBJ2-1,TGTGCCAGCAGTTCCTCCCCACTTCTAGCTAGATTGGGGAATGAGCAGTTCTTC,CASSSSPLLARLGNEQFF
.,TRBV12-5,.,TRBJ1-2,TGTGCTAGTGCCTCTCAGGTACGACTAGTGTATGGCTACACCTTC,CASASQVRLVYGYTF